The clone carrying this T cell receptor beta chain has a handful of counts. What it binds is not known. Germline values: CDR1 DFQATT, CDR2 SNEGSKA (reference sequence). The CDR3 has 13 residues. Trimming removed 6 bases at V and 1 base at J, with 12 bases between. Addition of a universal primer site occurred through template switching, and cDNA carried unique molecular identifiers. MiXCR, run by TCRdb on the 5' RACE reads, gives a single entry per CDR3 protein. The data show some 590,000 distinct CDR3 sequences, just under 10% seen once. This entry is derived from a study of identical twins. Study-wide findings and caveats: Twin-shared out-of-frame alpha sequences were enriched for low generation probability. Out-of-frame beta sequences exhibited a weaker degree of excess twin sharing.

This sample also belongs to another study, concerning yellow fever vaccine responses in identical twins.

Sequencing input: PBMCs. The chain employs TRBV20-1 and TRBJ1-1; D is unclear. This clonotype originated in a woman aged 18-29 years in good health. The CDR3 sequence: CSARPWGNTEAFF. The CDR3 DNA follows: TGCAGTGCCAGGCCCTGGGGGAACACTGAAGCTTTCTTT.